Shown below are 19 T cell receptor beta chains from a single sample sequenced in a study of T cells after yellow fever vaccination. TCRdb re-called the 5' RACE reads through MiXCR, storing one row per CDR3 protein. The table has 200,000 to 300,000 distinct CDR3 sequences, less than 7.5% seen once; the top ten hold roughly 1%. The source material was CD4+ T cells sorted from PBMCs, sampled on the day of the yellow fever booster vaccination. These TCRs come from a man aged 30 to 39 who received the YFV17D yellow fever vaccine.

This clonotype showed up just a few times. V and J are TRBV27 and TRBJ2-7; 10 nucleotides match TRBD1. Germline V gives CDR1 MNHEY, CDR2 SMNVEV (reference sequence). CDR3 length: 18 amino acids. Trimming removed 0 bases from V and 2 bases from J; junction bases left unmatched: 10. CDR3 amino acids: CASSLSGGRQGATYEQYF. Written as DNA, the CDR3 is TGTGCCAGCAGTTTATCGGGTGGTCGACAGGGGGCAACCTACGAGCAGTACTTC.

The V gene is TRBV5-1, the J gene TRBJ2-7, with D unresolved. The DNA matches TRBJ2-1 better at its end, which makes the J call doubtful. Per germline, CDR1 SGHRS and CDR2 YFSETQ. The CDR3 runs 14 residues. The CDR3 DNA sequence: TGCGCCAGCAGCCCGGTCCTAAGGGTAGGCGAGCAGTTCTTC. The encoded protein is CASSPVLRVGEQFF.

This clonotype appeared once. The CDR3 spells CSARASTSGKETQYF. For the CDR3, the DNA is TGCAGTGCTAGGGCCTCGACTAGCGGGAAAGAGACCCAGTACTTC. This chain uses TRBV20-1 with TRBJ2-5; TRBD2 aligns across 11 bases. J gave up 3 bases and V 3 bases, and 6 bases lay outside the gene matches. CDR3 size: 15 residues. The germline gives CDR1 DFQATT, CDR2 SNEGSKA (reference sequence).

This sequence joins TRBV12-3 or TRBV12-4 and TRBJ1-5, with 9 bases lining up with TRBD1. J lost 0 bases, V lost 4 bases, and 4 bases had no gene match. CDR3 length: 16 amino acids. DNA for the CDR3: TGTGCCAGCAGTTCCGGGACAGGGATTAGCAATCAGCCCCAGCATTTT. Amino acid sequence: CASSSGTGISNQPQHF.

This clonotype was observed many times. The rearrangement links TRBV7-9 to TRBJ2-1; the D is unclear. CDR1 SEHNR and CDR2 FQNEAQ come from the germline V gene (reference sequence). Trimming took 0 bases from V and 0 from J, leaving 6 bases between them. The CDR3 length is 15 residues. The CDR3 protein is CASSLAIFSYNEQFF. CDR3 DNA sequence: TGTGCCAGCAGCTTAGCGATATTCTCCTACAATGAGCAGTTCTTC.

This clonotype was detected only a few times. The chain couples TRBV27 to TRBJ2-5, with D perhaps matching TRBD2 (6 bases). The CDR3 is 11 amino acids. V was clipped by 10 bases and J by 5 bases, with 11 bases between them. The germline CDR1 and CDR2 sequences are MNHEY and SMNVEV (reference sequence). The CDR3 loop reads CATRGFETQYF. The CDR3 DNA follows: TGTGCCACTCGGGGGTTTGAGACCCAGTACTTC.

The chain couples TRBV4-3 to TRBJ2-3, with a tentative D call TRBD1 (6 bases). The CDR3 spans 15 residues. Germline V gene lookup returns CDR1 LGHNA and CDR2 YSLEER. Trimming shortened V by 4 bases and J by 5 bases, and 16 bases separated the two germline ends. The CDR3 region is CASSLHPGQKDTQYF. The CDR3 coding sequence is TGCGCCAGCAGCCTTCACCCCGGACAGAAAGATACGCAGTATTTT.

Many counts were recorded for this clonotype. This chain uses TRBV27 with TRBJ2-1; a possible D gene is TRBD2 (6 bases). The CDR3 consists of 16 residues. Germline values: CDR1 MNHEY, CDR2 SMNVEV (reference sequence). Between the trimmed V and J ends, which lost 6 bases and 0 bases, there was a span of 15 bases. CDR3 sequence (DNA): TGTGCCAGCAGAAACCGGGGGAGAAACTCCTACAATGAGCAGTTCTTC. Amino acid sequence: CASRNRGRNSYNEQFF.

In its sample, this clonotype was seen a few times. The chain has TRBV5-1 and TRBJ2-7; 10 nucleotides align to TRBD2. Trimming at V came to 7 bases and at J to 2 bases, leaving 12 bases not matched to a gene. CDR1 and CDR2 from the germline V gene are SGHRS and YFSETQ. The CDR3 length is 16 residues. CDR3 DNA sequence: TGCGCCAGCTTTGATACTAGCGGGATAAAAGCCTACGAGCAGTACTTC. Translation: CASFDTSGIKAYEQYF.

This clonotype was counted a few times. The V and J genes are TRBV28 and TRBJ2-1, with 10 bases matching TRBD2. In germline, CDR1 is MDHEN, CDR2 SYDVKM. This CDR3 region has 15 residues. V shed 8 bases, J shed 4 bases, and the junction held 8 bases outside the gene matches. The DNA of the CDR3 is TGTGCCAGCCATCTAGCGGGAGATATATACAATGAGCAGTTCTTC. It codes for CASHLAGDIYNEQFF.

The chain uses TRBV20-1 and TRBJ1-1; perhaps TRBD1 as D (6 bases). Deletions cut 2 bases from V and 2 bases from J, with 12 bases between. This CDR3 region has 14 residues. CDR1 is DFQATT and CDR2 is SNEGSKA in the germline V gene (reference sequence). CDR3 sequence (DNA): TGCAGTGCTAGATTGCGGACAGATAACACTGAAGCTTTCTTT. Translation: CSARLRTDNTEAFF.

This clonotype was recorded at least ten times. The V gene is TRBV2, the J gene TRBJ1-5; possibly TRBD1 for D (5 bases). Between the trimmed V and J ends, which lost 4 bases and 7 bases, there was a span of 11 bases. Germline loops: CDR1 SNHLY, CDR2 FYNNEI. This CDR3 has 13 residues. CDR3 region: CASSVKGPQPQHF. The CDR3 region has the DNA TGTGCCAGCAGTGTTAAGGGGCCCCAGCCCCAGCATTTT.

This clonotype was detected many times. CDR3 amino acids: CASSPQAGGYEQYF. DNA of the CDR3: TGTGCCAGCAGCCCCCAGGCGGGGGGTTACGAGCAGTACTTC. The chain couples TRBV5-6 to TRBJ2-7, with 8 bases fitting TRBD2. The J segment lost 4 bases and the V segment lost 4 bases, leaving 7 bases of the junction unmatched. Germline assignment: CDR1 SGHDT and CDR2 YYEEEE. There are 14 residues in the CDR3.

The chain uses TRBV7-5 and TRBJ2-1; the table's D call, TRBD2, was not checked against the DNA. TRBV7-5 has pseudogene status. The CDR3 loop spans 20 amino acids. The CDR3 DNA sequence: TGCAGCCCTGTGTCTCCTGTCAGCAACGGGGCCCTGAGCACCTACAATGAGCAGTTCTTC. Amino acids: CSPVSPVSNGALSTYNEQFF.

This clonotype was counted many times. This chain's CDR3 is CSAGRDSYEQYF. CDR3 sequence (DNA): TGCAGCGCGGGGAGAGATTCCTACGAGCAGTACTTC. This sequence joins TRBV29-1 and TRBJ2-7; D might be TRBD2 (5 bases). V dropped 7 bases and J dropped 1 base, with 11 bases sitting between them. In germline, CDR1 is SQVTM, CDR2 ANQGSEA. The CDR3 has 12 amino acids.

This clonotype turned up a few times. The rearrangement links TRBV4-3 to TRBJ2-1; 8 nucleotides align to TRBD2. Per germline, CDR1 LGHNA and CDR2 YSLEER. J was trimmed by 5 bases and V by 3 bases; bases with no gene match: 9. The CDR3 runs to 16 residues. The CDR3 DNA sequence: TGCGCCAGCAGCCACGCCGATAGCGGGGAACACAATGAGCAGTTCTTC. Its translation: CASSHADSGEHNEQFF.

This clonotype has a handful of counts. V gene TRBV7-2 combines with J gene TRBJ1-6; D might be TRBD1 (5 bases). The CDR3 spans 14 residues. Trimming took off 5 bases at V and 10 bases at J, with 15 bases between the two ends. Germline CDR1 and CDR2: SGHTA and FQGNSA. The CDR3 region is CASSHGPYRSPLHF. The CDR3 DNA sequence: TGTGCCAGCAGCCACGGGCCTTACAGGTCACCCCTCCACTTT.

This rearrangement joins TRBV25-1 to TRBJ2-1; 9 nucleotides align to TRBD2. Germline V lookup: CDR1 MGHDK, CDR2 SYGVNS. The CDR3 contains 16 residues. With V trimmed by 4 bases and J by 5 bases, 9 bases remained unmatched. The CDR3 sequence is CASSGGTSRVNNEQFF. The CDR3 DNA follows: TGTGCCAGCAGTGGAGGGACTAGCCGGGTCAACAATGAGCAGTTCTTC.

This clonotype was observed at least ten times. The genes are TRBV14 and TRBJ2-5, with D unresolved. This CDR3 spans 14 amino acids. V lost 0 bases, J lost 2 bases, and 7 bases lay in between. Germline V gives CDR1 SGHDN, CDR2 FVKESK. CDR3 coding DNA: TGTGCCAGCAGCCAAGACCGAAATCAAGAGACCCAGTACTTC. Encoded protein: CASSQDRNQETQYF. The whole variable domain, filled in from reference TRBV14 and TRBJ2-5, reads EAGVTQFPSHSVIEKGQTVTLRCDPISGHDNLYWYRRVMGKEIKFLLHFVKESKQDESGMPNNRFLAERTGGTYSTLKVQPAELEDSGVYFCASSQDRNQETQYFGPGTRLLVL.